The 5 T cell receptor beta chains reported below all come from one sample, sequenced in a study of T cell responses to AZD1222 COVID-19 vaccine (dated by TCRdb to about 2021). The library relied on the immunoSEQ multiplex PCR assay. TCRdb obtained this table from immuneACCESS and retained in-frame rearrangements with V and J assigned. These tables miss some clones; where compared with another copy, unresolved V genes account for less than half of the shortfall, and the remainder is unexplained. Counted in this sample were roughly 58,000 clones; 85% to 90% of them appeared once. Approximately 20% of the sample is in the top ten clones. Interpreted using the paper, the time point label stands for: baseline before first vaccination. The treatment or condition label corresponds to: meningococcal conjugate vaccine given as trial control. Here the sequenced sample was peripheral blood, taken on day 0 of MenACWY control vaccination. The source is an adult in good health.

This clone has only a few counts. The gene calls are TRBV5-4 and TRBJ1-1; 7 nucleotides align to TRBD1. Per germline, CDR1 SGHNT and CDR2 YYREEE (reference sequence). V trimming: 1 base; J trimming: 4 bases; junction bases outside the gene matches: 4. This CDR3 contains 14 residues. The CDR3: CASSLNRGITEAFF. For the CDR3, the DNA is TGTGCCAGCAGCTTGAACAGGGGAATCACTGAAGCTTTCTTT. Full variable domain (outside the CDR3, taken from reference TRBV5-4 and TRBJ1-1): ETGVTQSPTHLIKTRGQQVTLRCSSQSGHNTVSWYQQALGQGPQFIFQYYREEENGRGNFPPRFSGLQFPNYSSELNVNALELDDSALYLCASSLNRGITEAFFGQGTRLTVV.

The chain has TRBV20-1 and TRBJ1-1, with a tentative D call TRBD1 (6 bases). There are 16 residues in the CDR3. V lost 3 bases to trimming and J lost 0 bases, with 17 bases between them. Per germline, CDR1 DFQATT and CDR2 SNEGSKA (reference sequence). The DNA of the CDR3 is TGCAGTGCTAGTCCGGGGGGCCTGCAGGTGAACACTGAAGCTTTCTTT. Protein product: CSASPGGLQVNTEAFF.

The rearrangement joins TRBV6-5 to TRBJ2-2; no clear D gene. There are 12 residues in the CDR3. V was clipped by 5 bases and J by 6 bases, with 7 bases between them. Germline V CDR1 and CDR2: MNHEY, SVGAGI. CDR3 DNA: TGTGCCAGCAGTCGTAGTCCCGGGGAGCTGTTTTTT. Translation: CASSRSPGELFF.

The CDR3 protein is CASSPGTYSGNTIYF. In DNA, the CDR3 is TGTGCCAGTAGCCCCGGGACGTACTCTGGAAACACCATATATTTT. This chain joins TRBV19 and TRBJ1-3; a weak D match, TRBD1 (5 bases). The V end lost 6 bases, the J end lost 0 bases, and 12 bases lay between the germline ends. Germline lookup yields CDR1 LNHDA and CDR2 SQIVND (reference sequence). The CDR3 is 15 amino acids.

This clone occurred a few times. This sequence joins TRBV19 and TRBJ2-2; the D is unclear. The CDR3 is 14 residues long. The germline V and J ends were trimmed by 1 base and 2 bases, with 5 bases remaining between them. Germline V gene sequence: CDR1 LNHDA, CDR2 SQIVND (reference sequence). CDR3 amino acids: CASSIVVNTGELFF. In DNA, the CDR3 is TGTGCCAGTAGTATAGTGGTAAACACCGGGGAGCTGTTTTTT.